What follows are 31 T cell receptor beta chains derived from one specimen sequenced in a study of tissue T cells after allogeneic stem cell transplantation. The method was immunoSEQ multiplex PCR; TCRdb's version includes in-frame clones alone and lacks a portion of them. The sample carries roughly 50,000 clones, around 69% recorded once. Source material: sorted cells pooled from one or two spleens. The receptors come from a pool of C57BL/6 mice in good health.

In the case of this clone: Gene names and germline match the mouse. The DNA ends 1 residue before the CDR3 does, and the rest of the CDR3 is filled in from the germline J gene. Other DNA sequences within the sample encode an identical CDR3. This rearrangement joins TRBV19 to TRBJ2-5; possibly TRBD1 or TRBD2 for D (5 bases each). The CDR3 extends over 13 amino acids. Trimming shortened V by 4 bases and J by 1 base, and 7 bases separated the two germline ends. In germline, CDR1 is FNHDT, CDR2 SITEND (reference sequence). The CDR3 spells CASSPGHQDTQYF. CDR3 DNA, as far as it was read: TGTGCCAGCAGTCCGGGACACCAAGACACCCAGTAC.

To note about this clone: Mouse gene names and germline throughout. The read halts 1 residue ahead of the CDR3 end, with the missing end drawn from the germline J gene. The V gene is TRBV12-2, the J gene TRBJ2-7, with TRBD2 matching over 12 bases. Per germline, CDR1 SGHLS and CDR2 HYDKME. The CDR3 is 16 amino acids. The V and J ends lost 2 bases and 0 bases, in that order; junction bases with no gene match: 4. The covered CDR3 bases are TGTGCCAGCTCTCATGGGACTGGGGGGTCCTCCTATGAACAGTAC. Residues: CASSHGTGGSSYEQY. The complete CDR3 protein is CASSHGTGGSSYEQYF.

For this clone: Gene names are mouse gene names. The read comes to an end 1 residue before the CDR3 does, leaving the germline J gene to fill in the end. The V call is TRBV19, the J call TRBJ1-6; D call uncertain. TRBJ1-6 is treated as an ORF (open reading frame) with a function not yet certain. This CDR3 is 12 amino acids long. Germline CDR1 FNHDT, CDR2 SITEND (reference sequence). V lost 0 bases and J 7 bases, leaving 2 bases between the germline ends. The sequenced CDR3 bases are TGTGCCAGCAGTATAGAAAATTCGCCCCTCTAC. This codes for CASSIENSPLY. The complete CDR3 protein is CASSIENSPLYF.

As for this clone: Gene names and germline refer to mouse. The DNA ends 1 residue before the CDR3 does, and the rest of the CDR3 is filled in from the germline J gene. The V and J genes are TRBV5 and TRBJ2-7; TRBD2 aligns across 8 bases. The CDR3 consists of 15 residues. The germline V gene has CDR1 LGHNA and CDR2 YNLKQL (reference sequence). V lost 0 bases to trimming and J lost 2 bases; unmatched junction nucleotides: 3. CDR3 DNA, as far as it was read: TGTGCCAGCAGCCAAGATCAACTGGGGGCCTATGAACAGTAC. Translated, it gives CASSQDQLGAYEQY. In full, the CDR3 is CASSQDQLGAYEQYF.

With regard to this clone: Each gene name is a mouse one. The read falls 1 residue short of the CDR3 end, and the missing part is taken from the germline J gene. The chain joins TRBV16 to TRBJ2-7; D is undetermined. This CDR3 spans 14 amino acids. The germline V gene encodes CDR1 SGHSA and CDR2 FRNQAP. The V end lost 0 bases, the J end lost 6 bases, and 12 bases lay between the germline ends. The CDR3 is CASSLDPGFFEQYF. CDR3 bases read: TGTGCAAGCAGCTTAGATCCCGGGTTTTTTGAACAGTAC.

Turning to this clone: The gene names here belong to mouse. The read ends 1 residue early relative to the CDR3; the germline J gene fills the gap. This sequence joins TRBV5 and TRBJ2-5; TRBD2 matches 9 bases. With 4 bases clipped from V and 4 bases from J, the junction kept 3 bases outside the gene matches. The CDR3 is 14 residues long. The germline V gene encodes CDR1 LGHNA and CDR2 YNLKQL (reference sequence). The CDR3 protein is CASSPDWGKDTQYF. CDR3 DNA, as far as it was read: TGTGCCAGCAGCCCCGACTGGGGGAAAGACACCCAGTAC.

Regarding this clone: Gene names and germline match the mouse. The read comes to an end 1 residue before the CDR3 does, leaving the germline J gene to fill in the end. The gene calls are TRBV13-1 and TRBJ2-1; 9 nucleotides agree with TRBD1. The CDR3 runs to 16 residues. Per the germline V gene, CDR1 is NSHNY and CDR2 is SYGAGN. Unmatched junction bases numbered 4, after V lost 3 bases and J lost 0 bases. Incomplete CDR3 DNA: TGTGCCAGCAGTGGCGGGACAGGGTTTAACTATGCTGAGCAGTTC. Translating gives CASSGGTGFNYAEQF. The full-length CDR3 reads as CASSGGTGFNYAEQFF.

On this clone itself: Mouse gene names apply. Sequencing ends 1 residue short of the CDR3 end; the germline J gene provides the rest. This sequence joins TRBV26 and TRBJ2-5, with 7 bases identical to TRBD1. This CDR3 has 15 residues. V dropped 0 bases and J dropped 2; count of bases not matched to a gene: 2. CDR1 and CDR2 (germline): KGHPV, FQNQEV (reference sequence). The CDR3 sequence is CASSLSAGGQDTQYF. The sequenced part of the CDR3 DNA is TGTGCCAGCAGTCTGTCAGCAGGGGGCCAAGACACCCAGTAC.

In regard to this clone: All gene names here are mouse names. The CDR3 extends 1 residue past the end of the read, so its final part is completed from the germline J gene. The chain has TRBV5 and TRBJ2-4, with D tentatively TRBD1 or TRBD2 (5 bases each). The CDR3 runs to 15 residues. The germline V gene has CDR1 LGHNA and CDR2 YNLKQL (reference sequence). V was pared by 0 bases and J by 0 bases, with 7 bases between. The sequenced CDR3 bases are TGTGCCAGCAGCCAAGACCGGGGGAGTCAAAACACCTTGTAC. It translates to CASSQDRGSQNTLY. The whole CDR3 region reads CASSQDRGSQNTLYF.

About this clone: The germline and genes are mouse ones. The read ends 1 residue early relative to the CDR3; the germline J gene fills the gap. The identical CDR3 is also encoded by other nucleotide sequences in the sample. The J gene is TRBJ2-1, the V gene TRBV3; maybe TRBD2 (7 bases). The CDR3 totals 14 residues. Germline values: CDR1 SNHLY, CDR2 FYNGKV (reference sequence). V lost 1 base, J lost 6 bases, and 10 bases lay in between. The CDR3 spells CASSLEGGGAEQFF. The CDR3 bases that were read are TGTGCCAGCAGCTTAGAAGGGGGGGGTGCTGAGCAGTTC.

About this clone: Gene names are the mouse ones. The CDR3 end falls 1 residue outside the read, so it is completed with the germline J gene. The V call is TRBV31, the J call TRBJ1-2; a possible D gene is TRBD1 (6 bases). The germline V and J ends were trimmed by 2 bases and 2 bases, with 15 bases remaining between them. CDR3 length: 15 amino acids. Per the germline V gene, CDR1 is GKSSPN and CDR2 is SITVG. The CDR3 bases that were read are TGTGCCTGGAGTTCCGGGACAAGGGGGAACTCCGACTACACC. It encodes CAWSSGTRGNSDYT. The whole CDR3 protein reads CAWSSGTRGNSDYTF.

Concerning this clone: Mouse names are used for the genes. The sequenced part of the CDR3 DNA is TGTGCCAGCGGTCCGGGACATTCCAACGAAAGATTATTT. Translating it yields CASGPGHSNERLF. The full CDR3 protein reads CASGPGHSNERLFF. The V gene is TRBV13-2, the J gene TRBJ1-4, with D maybe TRBD1 (6 bases). The read halts 1 residue ahead of the CDR3 end, with the missing end drawn from the germline J gene. The V gene lost 4 bases and the J gene lost 1 base, with 8 bases spanning the gap. This CDR3 has 14 amino acids. Looked up from germline, CDR1 is NNHNN and CDR2 is SYGAGS (reference sequence).

Regarding this clone: Genes and germline are mouse. The sequenced fragment ends 1 residue before the CDR3 boundary, so the rest is inferred from the germline J gene. V gene TRBV13-2 combines with J gene TRBJ2-5; TRBD1 matches at 8 bases. The junction had 4 bases not matched to a gene; V was cut back by 2 bases and J by 5 bases. The CDR3 spans 14 residues. The germline V gene has CDR1 NNHNN and CDR2 SYGAGS (reference sequence). The CDR3 region is CASGDPDRGDTQYF. CDR3 DNA (partial): TGTGCCAGCGGTGACCCTGACAGGGGAGACACCCAGTAC.

As to this clone: Mouse germline and gene names are used. The DNA ends 1 residue before the CDR3 does, and the rest of the CDR3 is filled in from the germline J gene. The rearrangement uses TRBV31 and TRBJ1-1, with 9 bases lining up with TRBD1. V shed 0 bases, J shed 4 bases, and the junction held 3 bases outside the gene matches. This CDR3 contains 14 residues. The V gene's germline CDR1 is GKSSPN and CDR2 SITVG. Partial CDR3 DNA: TGTGCCTGGAGTCTAGACAGGGGGGCCACAGAAGTCTTC. Its translation is CAWSLDRGATEVF. The CDR3 reads in full as CAWSLDRGATEVFF.

Concerning this clone itself: The gene names here belong to mouse. The sequenced CDR3 bases are TGCACCTGCAGTGCTTACATCAACGAAAGATTATTT. Translating gives CTCSAYINERLF. The complete CDR3 reads CTCSAYINERLFF. The chain combines TRBV1 with TRBJ1-4; D gene ambiguous. The read ends 1 residue early relative to the CDR3; the germline J gene fills the gap. The CDR3 sequence is 13 residues long. Germline CDR1 is NSQYPW and CDR2 is LRSPGD (reference sequence). V lost 3 bases to trimming and J lost 4 bases, with 6 bases between them. Based on the CDR3 plus reference TRBV1 and TRBJ1-4, the full variable domain is VTLLEQNPRWRLVPRGQAVNLRCILKNSQYPWMSWYQQDLQKQLQWLFTLRSPGDKEVKSLPGADYLATRVTDTELRLQVANMSQGRTLYCTCSAYINERLFFGHGTKLSVL.

This clone turned up a few times. Mouse gene names apply. The missing CDR3 end, 1 residue past where the read stops, is filled in from the germline J gene. This chain uses TRBV13-2 with TRBJ2-5, with 8 bases matching TRBD2. The trim removed 2 bases at V and 4 bases at J, leaving 0 bases unmatched. The CDR3 consists of 13 residues. Germline CDR1 NNHNN, CDR2 SYGAGS (reference sequence). The CDR3 spells CASGDWGEDTQYF. The covered CDR3 bases are TGTGCCAGCGGTGACTGGGGGGAAGACACCCAGTAC.

Comments on this clone: All gene names here are mouse names. The read terminates 1 residue before the CDR3 end, so the remaining end is supplied by the germline J gene. The chain uses TRBV2 and TRBJ1-3; 7 bases match TRBD1. The germline CDR1 and CDR2 sequences are LGHNA and YSYQKL. The CDR3 extends over 16 amino acids. J lost 8 bases, V lost 2 bases, and 12 bases had no gene match. The CDR3 reads CASSQINRGSGDTLYF. The part of the CDR3 DNA that was read is TGTGCCAGCAGCCAAATTAACAGGGGATCTGGGGATACGCTCTAT.

Concerning this clone: Gene names and germline match the mouse. The read finishes 1 residue shy of the CDR3 end, and the germline J gene is used to complete it. The gene calls are TRBV16 and TRBJ1-5; TRBD1 agrees at 8 bases. This CDR3 is 16 amino acids long. V was pared by 0 bases and J by 2 bases, with 3 bases of the junction left unmatched. Germline V CDR1 and CDR2: SGHSA, FRNQAP. The CDR3 region is CASSLDTGGDNQAPLF. The CDR3 DNA, read in part, is TGTGCAAGCAGCTTAGATACAGGGGGGGACAACCAGGCTCCGCTT.

Details on this clone: The genes are named according to mouse. The DNA ends 1 residue before the CDR3 does, and the rest of the CDR3 is filled in from the germline J gene. The V call is TRBV26, the J call TRBJ1-4; D not resolved. The CDR3 length is 13 residues. The germline V gene has CDR1 KGHPV and CDR2 FQNQEV (reference sequence). V lost 0 bases to trimming and J lost 6 bases, with 5 bases between them. The CDR3: CASSLSRDERLFF. Incomplete CDR3 DNA: TGTGCCAGCAGTCTGTCGAGGGACGAAAGATTATTT.

This clone has more than one count but fewer than ten. Germline and genes here are mouse. The CDR3 is cut off 1 residue early in the read; its end comes from the germline J gene. V is TRBV2 and J is TRBJ1-2; TRBD1 aligns across 7 bases. CDR3 length equals 13 residues. The V gene's germline CDR1 is LGHNA and CDR2 YSYQKL. The trim removed 4 bases at V and 5 bases at J, leaving 4 bases unmatched. The CDR3: CASSPYRGSDYTF. The CDR3 bases that were read are TGTGCCAGCAGCCCTTACAGGGGATCCGACTACACC.

With regard to this clone: Genes and germline come from the mouse. The CDR3 goes on 1 residue after the read ends, and that part is filled in from the germline J gene. The chain joins TRBV20 to TRBJ2-7; D unresolved. Per germline, CDR1 GFQATS and CDR2 STVNSAI. The CDR3 consists of 13 residues. V was pared by 0 bases and J by 1 base, with 7 bases between. The CDR3 bases that were read are TGTGGTGCTAGGGATCACAAATCCTATGAACAGTAC. Translating it yields CGARDHKSYEQY. The whole CDR3 is CGARDHKSYEQYF.

A few counts support this clone. Here the gene names and germline are mouse. The read halts 1 residue ahead of the CDR3 end, with the missing end drawn from the germline J gene. The chain combines TRBV31 with TRBJ2-7, with D maybe TRBD2 (5 bases). CDR1 GKSSPN and CDR2 SITVG come from the germline V gene. V was shortened by 0 bases and J by 3 bases, with 6 bases between the two germline ends. The CDR3 length is 12 residues. The CDR3 bases that were read are TGTGCCTGGAGTCTAACTGGCTATGAACAGTAC. This translates into CAWSLTGYEQY. The full CDR3 sequence reads CAWSLTGYEQYF.

In the case of this clone: Gene names are mouse gene names. The read finishes 1 residue shy of the CDR3 end, and the germline J gene is used to complete it. The rearrangement joins TRBV15 to TRBJ2-7; 12 bases match TRBD2. V was clipped by 5 bases and J by 4 bases; unmatched bases: 3. The germline CDR1 and CDR2 sequences are SGHND and FRSKSL. The CDR3 sequence is 14 residues long. CDR3 DNA, as far as it was read: TGTGCCAGCAGTCGCGGGACTGGGGGGTATGAACAGTAC. Protein sequence: CASSRGTGGYEQY. In full, the CDR3 is CASSRGTGGYEQYF.

With respect to this clone: Genes and germline come from the mouse. The DNA ends 1 residue before the CDR3 does, and the rest of the CDR3 is filled in from the germline J gene. The sample holds other DNA sequences that translate to the same CDR3. The V gene is TRBV5, the J gene TRBJ1-1, with a weak D call TRBD1 (6 bases). V gave up 2 bases and J gave up 1 base, with 8 bases separating them. This CDR3 is 14 amino acids long. The germline gives CDR1 LGHNA, CDR2 YNLKQL (reference sequence). The covered CDR3 bases are TGTGCCAGCAGCCAAAGGGACAAAAACACAGAAGTCTTC. This translates into CASSQRDKNTEVF. The entire CDR3 protein reads CASSQRDKNTEVFF.

On this clone itself: All gene names here are mouse names. The read ends 1 residue before the CDR3 terminus; that terminus is restored from the germline J gene. J is TRBJ2-5 and V is TRBV15, with TRBD2 matching over 9 bases. The CDR3 consists of 14 residues. V shed 5 bases and J 6 bases; nucleotides not matched to a gene: 6. Germline CDR1 and CDR2: SGHND and FRSKSL. The CDR3 DNA, read in part, is TGTGCCAGCAGTCCCACTGGGGGGCGGGACACCCAGTAC. This translates into CASSPTGGRDTQY. The CDR3 in full is CASSPTGGRDTQYF. Full variable domain (outside the CDR3, taken from reference TRBV15 and TRBJ2-5): DAGVTQTPRHEVAEKGQTIILKCEPVSGHNDLFWYRQTKIQGLELLSYFRSKSLMEDGGAFKDRFKAEMLNSSFSTLKIQPTEPKDSAVYLCASSPTGGRDTQYFGPGTRLLVL.

About this clone itself: Mouse germline and gene names are used. The read ends 1 residue shy of where the CDR3 ends; the end is completed using the germline J gene. This chain uses TRBV3 with TRBJ2-5; D may be TRBD1 (5 bases). This CDR3 has 13 amino acids. Trimming removed 5 bases from V and 1 base from J, with 7 bases in between. Germline assignment: CDR1 SNHLY and CDR2 FYNGKV (reference sequence). This CDR3 is CASSPRDQDTQYF. The CDR3 DNA, read in part, is TGTGCCAGCAGCCCCAGGGACCAAGACACCCAGTAC. Using reference TRBV3 and TRBJ2-5 for the parts outside the CDR3, the full variable domain is GPKVLQIPSHQIIDMGQMVTLNCDPVSNHLYFYWYKQILGQQMEFLVNFYNGKVMEKSKLFKDQFSVERPDGSYFTLKIQPTALEDSAVYFCASSPRDQDTQYFGPGTRLLVL.

Turning to this clone: Gene labels here are mouse ones. Coverage ceases 1 residue before the CDR3 finishes, and the germline J gene fills in the end. The same CDR3 can be traced to other DNA sequences in this sample. The J gene is TRBJ2-1, the V gene TRBV3; 9 bases agree with TRBD2. This CDR3 contains 15 residues. Germline-derived CDR1 and CDR2 are SNHLY and FYNGKV (reference sequence). The ends lost 1 base at V and 3 bases at J; junction bases unmatched: 1. CDR3: CASSLELGGYAEQFF. The sequenced part of the CDR3 DNA is TGTGCCAGCAGCTTAGAACTGGGGGGCTATGCTGAGCAGTTC. Filled out from reference TRBV3 and TRBJ2-1, the complete variable domain reads GPKVLQIPSHQIIDMGQMVTLNCDPVSNHLYFYWYKQILGQQMEFLVNFYNGKVMEKSKLFKDQFSVERPDGSYFTLKIQPTALEDSAVYFCASSLELGGYAEQFFGPGTRLTVL.

A remark on this clone: Genes and germline are mouse. The CDR3 is cut off 1 residue early in the read; its end comes from the germline J gene. The V gene is TRBV2, the J gene TRBJ1-1, with 8 bases aligning to TRBD1. Germline loops: CDR1 LGHNA, CDR2 YSYQKL. V shed 1 base, J shed 0 bases, and the junction held 1 base outside the gene matches. This CDR3 spans 15 amino acids. CDR3 amino acids: CASSQVTGANTEVFF. The covered CDR3 bases are TGTGCCAGCAGCCAAGTGACAGGGGCAAACACAGAAGTCTTC.

Of note for this clone: These gene names are mouse names. Read coverage stops 1 residue before the CDR3 terminus; the germline J gene supplies the remainder. The chain is built from TRBV26 and TRBJ2-3; D call uncertain. V lost 6 bases, J lost 0 bases, and 10 bases lay in between. The germline CDR1 and CDR2 sequences are KGHPV and FQNQEV (reference sequence). CDR3 length equals 14 residues. CDR3: CASRPQPSAETLYF. CDR3 DNA (partial): TGTGCCAGCAGGCCACAGCCTAGTGCAGAAACGCTGTAT.

As for this clone: Gene names follow the mouse nomenclature. The read ends 1 residue early relative to the CDR3; the germline J gene fills the gap. The chain recombines TRBV26 with TRBJ1-1; D remains unclear. Trimming removed 0 bases at V and 1 base at J, with 3 bases between. From germline, CDR1 is KGHPV and CDR2 FQNQEV (reference sequence). The CDR3 runs to 13 residues. The DNA read from the CDR3 is TGTGCCAGCAGTCTGTCCGGGAACACAGAAGTCTTC. This translates into CASSLSGNTEVF. The CDR3, in full, reads CASSLSGNTEVFF.

Turning to this clone: The genes and germline here are from mouse. The CDR3 end falls 1 residue outside the read, so it is completed with the germline J gene. The sample has other DNA sequences that encode this CDR3 too. The gene calls are TRBV13-1 and TRBJ2-1, with 8 bases identical to TRBD2. Trimming took 1 base from V and 1 from J; bases not matched to a gene: 1. The CDR3 extends over 15 amino acids. Germline CDR1 and CDR2: NSHNY and SYGAGN. Incomplete CDR3 DNA: TGTGCCAGCAGTGATCCTGGGGGGAACTATGCTGAGCAGTTC. Protein product: CASSDPGGNYAEQF. The complete CDR3 reads CASSDPGGNYAEQFF.